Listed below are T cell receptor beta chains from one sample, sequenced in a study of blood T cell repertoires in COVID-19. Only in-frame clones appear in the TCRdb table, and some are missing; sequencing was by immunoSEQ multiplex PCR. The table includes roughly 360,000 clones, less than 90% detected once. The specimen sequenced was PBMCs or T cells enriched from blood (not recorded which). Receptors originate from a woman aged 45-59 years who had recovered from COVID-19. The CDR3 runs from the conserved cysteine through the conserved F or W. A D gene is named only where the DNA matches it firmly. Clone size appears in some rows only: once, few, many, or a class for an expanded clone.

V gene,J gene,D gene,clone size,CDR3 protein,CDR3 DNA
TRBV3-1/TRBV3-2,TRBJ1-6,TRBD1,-,CASSLRTGAISPLHF,TGTGCCAGCAGCCTCAGAACAGGGGCCATCTCACCCCTCCACTTT
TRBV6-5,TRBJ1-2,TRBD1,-,CASSPPGQASYGYTF,TGTGCCAGCAGTCCCCCGGGACAGGCATCGTATGGCTACACCTTC
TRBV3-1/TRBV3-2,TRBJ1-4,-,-,CASSQAWTDNEKLFF,TGTGCCAGCAGCCAAGCGTGGACAGACAATGAAAAACTGTTTTTT
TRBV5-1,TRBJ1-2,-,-,CASSRGTENYGYTF,TGCGCCAGCTCAAGGGGGACGGAGAACTATGGCTACACCTTC
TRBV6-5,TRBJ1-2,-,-,CASSYPEGPLRGYTF,TGTGCCAGCAGTTACCCGGAGGGGCCGCTGCGGGGCTACACCTTC
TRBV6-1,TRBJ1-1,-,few,CASSEALRGVTLHTEAFF,TGTGCCAGCAGTGAAGCGCTTCGGGGGGTTACCCTCCACACTGAAGCTTTCTTT
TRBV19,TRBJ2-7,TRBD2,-,CASSIRAGGYEQYF,TGTGCCAGTAGTATCAGAGCGGGAGGCTACGAGCAGTACTTC
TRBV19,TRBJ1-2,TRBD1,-,CASSRLGQLYGYTF,TGTGCCAGTAGTCGCTTGGGACAGCTCTATGGCTACACCTTC
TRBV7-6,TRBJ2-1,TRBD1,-,CASSTWDREDNEQFF,TGTGCCAGCAGCACCTGGGACAGGGAAGACAATGAGCAGTTCTTC
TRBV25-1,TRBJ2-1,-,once,CASSLTSNEQFF,TGTGCCAGCAGTCTAACTAGCAATGAGCAGTTCTTC
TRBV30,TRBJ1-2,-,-,CAWKVSVVYGYTF,TGTGCCTGGAAAGTCAGCGTCGTGTATGGCTACACCTTC
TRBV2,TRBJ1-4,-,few,CASRQAPNEKLFF,TGTGCCAGCAGGCAGGCACCTAATGAAAAACTGTTTTTT
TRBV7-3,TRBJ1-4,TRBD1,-,CASSLKPPYRGEKLFF,TGTGCCAGCAGCTTAAAACCTCCTTACAGGGGGGAAAAACTGTTTTTT
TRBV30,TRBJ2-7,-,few,CAWSVQGSGEQYF,TGTGCCTGGAGTGTACAGGGTTCGGGCGAGCAGTACTTC
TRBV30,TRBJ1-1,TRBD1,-,CAWRTGDTKYTEAFF,TGTGCCTGGAGGACAGGGGACACCAAATACACTGAAGCTTTCTTT
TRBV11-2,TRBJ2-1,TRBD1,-,CASTTDRGSYNEQFF,TGTGCCAGCACGACGGACAGGGGCTCCTACAATGAGCAGTTCTTC
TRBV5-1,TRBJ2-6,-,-,CASSLDLRLSGANVLTF,TGCGCCAGCAGCTTGGATCTCCGACTCTCTGGGGCCAACGTCCTGACTTTC
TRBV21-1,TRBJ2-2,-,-,CASSKTSGGPENTGELFF,TGTGCCAGCAGCAAGACTAGCGGGGGCCCAGAAAACACCGGGGAGCTGTTTTTT
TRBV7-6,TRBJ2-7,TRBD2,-,CASSFDPTGTSGRDEQYF,TGTGCCAGCAGCTTTGATCCTACCGGGACTAGCGGGAGAGACGAGCAGTACTTC
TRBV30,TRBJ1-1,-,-,CALGGLIEAFF,TGTGCCTTAGGTGGGCTCATTGAAGCTTTCTTT
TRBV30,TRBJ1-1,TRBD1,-,CAWRDRGKGDTEAFF,TGTGCCTGGAGGGACAGGGGAAAAGGGGACACTGAAGCTTTCTTT
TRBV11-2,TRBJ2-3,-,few,CASSLVTATFTDTQYF,TGTGCCAGCAGCTTAGTGACAGCTACTTTCACAGATACGCAGTATTTT
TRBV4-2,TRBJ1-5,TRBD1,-,CASSQERTGRGQPQHF,TGTGCCAGCAGCCAAGAGCGGACAGGCCGGGGCCAGCCCCAGCATTTT
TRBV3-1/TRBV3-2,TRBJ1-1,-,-,CASSPDLNTEAFF,TGTGCCAGCAGCCCGGACTTGAACACTGAAGCTTTCTTT
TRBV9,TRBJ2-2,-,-,CASSSGQNTGELFF,TGTGCCAGCAGCTCGGGACAGAACACCGGGGAGCTGTTTTTT
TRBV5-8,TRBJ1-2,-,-,CASSDQGFAYGYTF,TGTGCCAGCAGCGACCAGGGGTTCGCCTATGGCTACACCTTC
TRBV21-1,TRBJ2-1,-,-,CASSLSPVGQDSSYNEQFF,TGTGCCAGCAGCCTCAGTCCCGTAGGACAGGATAGCTCCTACAATGAGCAGTTCTTC
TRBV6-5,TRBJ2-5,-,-,CASSYSPENQETQYF,TGTGCCAGCAGTTACTCGCCCGAGAACCAAGAGACCCAGTACTTC
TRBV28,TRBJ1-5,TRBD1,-,CASSPGTGNQPQHF,TGTGCCAGCAGTCCCGGGACAGGGAATCAGCCCCAGCATTTT
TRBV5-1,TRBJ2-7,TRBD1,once,CASSWGQGASYEQYF,TGCGCCAGCAGCTGGGGACAGGGGGCCTCCTACGAGCAGTACTTC
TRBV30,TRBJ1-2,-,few,CAWSVIVYGYTF,TGTGCCTGGAGTGTAATAGTCTATGGCTACACCTTC
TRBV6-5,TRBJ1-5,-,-,CASSYQKGGVQHF,TGTGCCAGCAGTTACCAGAAGGGGGGGGTCCAGCATTTT
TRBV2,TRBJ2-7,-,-,CASTSAGFGEYEQYF,TGTGCCAGCACCTCGGCGGGGTTCGGGGAATACGAGCAGTACTTC
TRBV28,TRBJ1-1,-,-,CASSFYPGQGTMNTEAFF,TGTGCCAGCAGTTTTTACCCGGGGCAGGGGACGATGAACACTGAAGCTTTCTTT
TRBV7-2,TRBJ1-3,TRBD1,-,CASSTYRGLGNTIYF,TGTGCCAGCAGCACCTACAGGGGGCTTGGAAACACCATATATTTT
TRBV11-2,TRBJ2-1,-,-,CASRSVHNEQFF,TGTGCCAGCAGGTCGGTACACAATGAGCAGTTCTTC
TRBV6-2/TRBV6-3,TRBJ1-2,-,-,CASSYSNGGAHGYTF,TGTGCCAGCAGTTACTCGAACGGGGGGGCGCACGGCTACACCTTC
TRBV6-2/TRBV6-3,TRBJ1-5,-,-,CASSPPGSGNQPQHF,TGTGCCAGCAGTCCCCCAGGTTCCGGCAATCAGCCCCAGCATTTT
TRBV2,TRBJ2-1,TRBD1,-,CASWDRAGEQFF,TGTGCCAGCTGGGACAGGGCCGGTGAGCAGTTCTTC
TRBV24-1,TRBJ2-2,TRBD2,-,CATSESGANTGELFF,TGTGCCACCAGTGAAAGCGGGGCGAACACCGGGGAGCTGTTTTTT
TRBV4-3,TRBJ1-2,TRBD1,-,CASSQVRGEVGYTF,TGCGCCAGCAGCCAAGTCAGGGGGGAGGTCGGCTACACCTTC
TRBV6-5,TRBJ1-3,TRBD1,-,CASSRQGRGNTIYF,TGTGCCAGCAGCCGACAGGGGCGAGGAAACACCATATATTTT